This T cell receptor beta chain was identified during a study of CXCR3-negative and CXCR3-positive naive CD8 T cells (dated by TCRdb to between 2018 and 2021). Some background on the complete study: In total, some 130 million TRB reads were obtained, or roughly 1.5 +/- 0.3 million reads per library. The diversity and physicochemical repertoire analyses included around 10 donors pooled from two independent experiments. For the TRBV-TRBJ cluster analysis, the naive subsets came from 5 donors, while the memory cells came from 3 donors. Beyond this particular receptor, the publication reports: Because surface CD5, which is linked to self-reactivity in mice, was comparable between the naive subsets, TCR interaction strength was also inferred from the physicochemical properties of TRB CDR3s. Compared with CXCR3-negative naive cells, CXCR3-positive naive cells had TRB CDR3s with higher hydrophobicity (lower Kidera factor 4), lower energy, and higher strength and volume indices. Naive CXCR3-negative and CXCR3-positive cells from the same donor showed similar TRBV-TRBJ usage, whereas memory cells showed distinct patterns. Repertoire diversity was comparably high in both naive subsets but much lower in memory CD8+ T cells. Because CXCR3 expression was partially decreased after cryopreservation, freshly isolated PBMCs were used for most assays.

Each CD8+ T cell subset was flow-sorted in triplicate, and 300,000 or so cells per subset were placed directly into RLT lysis buffer. To keep memory contaminants out, a stringent definition of naive CD8+ T cells was applied: CD45RO-CCR7+CD27+CD95-. Peripheral blood mononuclear cells were isolated from buffy coats using standard density gradient centrifugation. A FACSAria III was used to flow-sort naive CD8+ T cells into CXCR3-negative and CXCR3-positive populations. Total RNA was extracted from sorted cells with an RNeasy Mini Kit. In regard to this clonotype: It lacks a known antigen.

TCRdb records NextSeq 550 as the sequencer. The Human TCR Profiling Kit (MiLaboratory) was used to make UMI-labeled 5' RACE TRB cDNA libraries. The full amount of extracted RNA was used for cDNA synthesis, and the full amount of resulting cDNA was used for PCR amplification. Libraries were prepared in parallel using an identical number of PCR cycles. Per the source publication's procedure: MIGEC and MiXCR extracted about 53,000 +/- 10,000 unique UMI-labeled TRB cDNA molecules per library, requiring at least two reads per UMI. An average of around 40,000 +/- 10,000 functional in-frame TRB CDR3 nucleotide clonotypes without stop codons was found per library. After each sample was downsampled to 5000 UMI-labeled TRB molecules, VDJtools was used to calculate diversity metrics such as normalized Shannon-Wiener and Chao1. VDJtools was used to calculate clonotype-size-weighted physicochemical properties of the central five CDR3 residues, namely interaction energy, strength, volume and Kidera factor 4. The reads underwent TCRdb reprocessing, giving one record for each CDR3 protein sequence and no DNA. V and J calls and clone size were set by TCRdb, not the authors. The sample's records list about 120,000 distinct CDR3 sequences. Together, the top ten hold about 0.34% of the sample.

The CDR3 starts with the cysteine, ends with the phenylalanine, and has 14 residues. Nucleotide data are not available. The germline V gene specifies MDHEN as CDR1 and SYDVKM as CDR2. The chain was built from TRBV28 and TRBJ1-2; TCRdb outputs TRBD1, but without DNA this stays unchecked. What was sequenced was naive CXCR3+ CD8+ T cells from blood. Per the publication, the cell subset or site label means: CD45RO-CCR7+CD27+CD95- naive CD8+ T cells expressing CXCR3 (TNR3+). The clonotype was recovered from a human donor in good health. Some clones in this sample may be carry-over from other donors' samples. The CDR3 region: CASSSPGQIYGYTF.